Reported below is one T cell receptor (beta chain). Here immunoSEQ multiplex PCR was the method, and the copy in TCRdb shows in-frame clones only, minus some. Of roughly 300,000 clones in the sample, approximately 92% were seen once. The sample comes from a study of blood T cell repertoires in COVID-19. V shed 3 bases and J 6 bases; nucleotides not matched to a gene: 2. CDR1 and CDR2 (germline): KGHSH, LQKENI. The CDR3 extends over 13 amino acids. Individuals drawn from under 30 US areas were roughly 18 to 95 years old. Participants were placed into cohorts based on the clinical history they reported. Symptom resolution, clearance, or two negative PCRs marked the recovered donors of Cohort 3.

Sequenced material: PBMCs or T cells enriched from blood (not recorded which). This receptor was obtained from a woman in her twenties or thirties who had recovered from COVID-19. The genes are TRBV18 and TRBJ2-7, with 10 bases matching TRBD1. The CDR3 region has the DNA TGTGCCAGCTCACCGGGACAGGGGATCGAGCAGTACTTC. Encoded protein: CASSPGQGIEQYF.